The source of this TCR beta chain is a study of response to subunit inactivated influenza vaccine. General observations from the study: The authors offered the suggestion that each seasonal influenza vaccination recruits few new T cells.

From the RT-PCR reads, TCRdb called clonotypes with MiXCR, one entry per CDR3 protein. This table holds about 520,000 distinct CDR3 sequences, approximately 6.9% found once. This clonotype was counted ten times or more. Antigen specificity is unknown. Trimming took 6 bases from V and 3 from J, leaving 17 bases between them. This CDR3 is 16 amino acids long. Germline-derived CDR1 and CDR2 are SGHTA and FQGNSA. This clonotype originated in a man aged 50 to 69 who received an inactivated influenza vaccine. The chain employs TRBV7-2 and TRBJ2-2, with D possibly matching TRBD2 (6 bases). This specimen consisted of PBMCs from blood, obtained less than 30 months after vaccination. CDR3 sequence: CASRRRGGVDTGELFF. The CDR3 bases are TGTGCCAGCAGACGCCGGGGCGGGGTTGACACCGGGGAGCTGTTTTTT.